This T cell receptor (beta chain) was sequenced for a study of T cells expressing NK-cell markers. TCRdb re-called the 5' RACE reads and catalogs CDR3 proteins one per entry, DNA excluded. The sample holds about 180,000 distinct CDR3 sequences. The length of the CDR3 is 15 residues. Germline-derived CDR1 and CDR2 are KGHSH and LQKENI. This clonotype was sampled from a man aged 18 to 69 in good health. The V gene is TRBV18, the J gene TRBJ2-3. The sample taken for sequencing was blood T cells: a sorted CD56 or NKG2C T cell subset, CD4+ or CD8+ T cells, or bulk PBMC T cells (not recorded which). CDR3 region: CASSPPFGLTDTQYF.